This T cell receptor (beta chain) was profiled in a study of shared clonotypes between healthy human individuals (dated by TCRdb to the early 2020s). Background for the entire study: Two women and a few men aged 18 to 49 years were included in the cohort. To estimate repertoire size and how much clonotype sharing occurs between individuals, the study deeply sequenced the blood TCR repertoires of roughly 5 healthy adults. Libraries were prepared and TCR repertoires were sequenced by different laboratories using diverse techniques, in order to increase sequencing depth and limit assay-specific biases. For each donor, CD4 naive and CD4 memory were each given three plates, CD8 naive was given two plates, and CD8 memory was given one plate. Per donor, leukapheresis produced somewhere between about 0.94 and 9.5 billion PBMCs. What the work shows at the level of the full study, not this receptor alone: Higher generation probabilities were observed for clonotypes shared by all four sorted-subset donors than for non-shared clonotypes. Sampling was restricted to blood, and TCR repertoires in tissue are likely to differ from TCR repertoires in blood. When a handful of donors were compared, the shared fraction of clonotypes was about 5% for naive CD4, around 3.6% for naive CD8, more than 2% for memory CD4, and roughly 0.43% for memory CD8. The genetic and exposure-history diversity represented was limited by the small number of donors. Pairwise subsampling led to the expectation that sequencing depth would affect the degree of clonotype sharing among donors. Rarefaction of sorted-subset datasets indicated incomplete sequencing despite the large sequencing depth. Estimated clonotype richness was generally larger for naive than for memory subsets.

Using the deep immunoSEQ assay, TCR CDR3 regions were amplified from genomic DNA by multiplex PCR. Extracted genomic DNA from each cell subset was spread evenly across all wells of several immunoSEQ 96-well plates, with each plate serving as a replicate. For sorted subsets, approximately 190 ng genomic DNA, equal to 30,000 or so T cell genomes, was loaded into each replicate PCR. The purified libraries were quantified using a Qubit 3.0 fluorometer, sized with a Bioanalyzer 2100, and then quantified again using the KAPA Library Quantification kit. Each immunoSEQ 96-well plate was sequenced on its own single-read 150-cycle Illumina NextSeq 550 flow cell. On the authors' methods: The immunoSEQ output contained only junctional sequences without quality scores, so filtering could not match that applied to full-length reads. To assign V/J genes and CDR3, sequences were annotated against IMGT germline references using PyIR, a Python wrapper for IgBLAST v1.9. Any read was removed if the V/J assignment was weak (E-value above 1e-6), the CDR3 was missing, or the read contained stop codons, out-of-frame junctions, or ambiguous translated residues. V3J clonotypes were defined as sequences sharing the same inferred V gene, J gene, and CDR3 amino acid sequence. To compute the percentage overlap between repertoires, the number of shared unique clonotypes was divided by the size of the smaller repertoire. Three approaches were used to assess repertoire richness: RTK rarefaction, the Chao1 estimator, and Recon v2.1 estimates of unobserved clonotypes. Generation probabilities were computed with OLGA for all TCRbeta clonotypes obtained by the gDNA method from four donors. TCRdb stores this immuneACCESS table with in-frame sequences only. Part of the clones is absent; in the studies checked, under half of the shortfall reflects unresolved V genes, and no reason is known for the rest. The V and J calls and clone size were taken over from that table, and D and trimming were inferred from the DNA. This sample has roughly 2.1 million clones in its table, and 85% to 95% of those were observed once. Clones ranked in the top ten supply over 1.5% of the sample.

About this clone: This receptor's antigen is unknown. No qualities accompany the bases; no much larger clone lies one base away.

For the CD8 naive samples, CD45RO-negative cells were positively selected for CCR7, yielding a CD45RA+CCR7+ population from which TemRA cells were excluded. Donors were healthy HIV-negative adults with no recently reported acute infections or vaccinations. Only Caucasian adults living in Nashville, Tennessee, USA were represented among the donors. Blood was obtained by leukapheresis, after which PBMCs were separated by Ficoll-Histopaque density gradient centrifugation and cryopreserved in liquid nitrogen vapor phase. Analytical flow cytometry was used to check the purity and quantity of every magnetically sorted T cell population. From each sorted fraction, genomic DNA was isolated and quantified by UV absorbance on a Nanodrop 2000c. Between the V and J ends, shortened by 4 bases and 3 bases respectively, the junction contains 14 bases. The CDR3 has 14 amino acids, counting the end cysteine and phenylalanine. Just CDR3 DNA is preserved here, 42 bases in frame from base 1. CDR1 SGDLS and CDR2 YYNGEE were looked up in the germline V gene.

The V and J genes are TRBV9 and TRBJ2-7; the best D guess is TRBD2, with 6 bases matching. The specimen was naive CD8+ T cells from PBMCs. Interpreted using the paper, the cell subset or site label stands for: CD45RA+CCR7+. The TCR comes from a man aged 18 to 29 in good health. Some clones in this sample may be carry-over from other donors' samples. The CDR3 region: CASSPFAEGYEQYF. The sequenced DNA: TGTGCCAGCAGCCCCTTCGCGGAGGGCTACGAGCAGTACTTC.